This TCR beta chain came from a study of vaccination and CD4 T cells after COVID-19. Study background: Nasal swab PCR had shown SARS-CoV-2 positivity in the convalescent patients (roughly ten mild cases, one severe case). The convalescents included six males and four females, and among them two were Hispanic while seven were Caucasian.

Described treatment: roughly 11-day PBMC culture with coronavirus spike peptide pools or control peptides (ViraFEST assay). Via ViraFEST, peptide pools expanded antigen-specific T cells before TCR sequencing. An Oncomine TCR Beta short-read assay was used to sequence the DNA from cultured CD4+ T cells. TCRdb independently ran MiXCR on the PCR reads; one entry per CDR3 protein. Of around 6,000 distinct CDR3 sequences listed, about 44% were seen once; the top ten hold approximately 31%. Losses at the gene ends were 4 bases for V and 4 bases for J; bases not matched to a gene: 7. CDR3 length: 17 amino acids. Turning to this clonotype: Antigen: not known.

Notes on the study in general: Convalescent patients had a median around 87% of reactive clones appearing only post-vaccination.

The sequence derives from a human donor who had recovered from COVID-19. The rearrangement uses TRBV12-3 or TRBV12-4 and TRBJ2-1; TRBD2 matches at 13 bases. Material: CD4+ T cells from blood, cultured in vitro. CDR3 sequence (DNA): TGTGCCAGCAGTTCTGGGTCGACTAGCGGGGGGTACAATGAGCAGTTCTTC. This codes for CASSSGSTSGGYNEQFF.